This T cell receptor beta chain derives from a study of cytomegalovirus exposure and HLA in healthy donors. Whole-study context: An earlier analysis found 120 million or so unique TCR beta sequences from around 180 million T cells. Study-wide results and caveats: Presence/absence analyses treated sequencing depth as roughly uniform across donors. The study designated over 150 TCR beta chains cytomegalovirus-associated. Earlier findings revealed that most TCR beta V segments proved productive either about 90% or about 30% of the time.

PCR was performed using 60 Vbeta and 13 Jbeta primers. The assay was immunoSEQ multiplex PCR, and TCRdb's table has in-frame clones only and misses some. The sample consists of fewer than 200,000 clones, roughly 80% of them appearing once. The CDR3 covers 15 residues. V lost 5 bases to trimming and J lost 5 bases; unmatched junction nucleotides: 9. Per germline, CDR1 MNHEY and CDR2 SVGAGI. Comment on this clone: Antigen: not known.

The chain has TRBV6-5 and TRBJ2-5; the match to TRBD1 covers 9 bases. The sequence came from a young woman in good health and CMV-seronegative. The specimen was PBMCs. The DNA for the CDR3 is TGTGCCAGCAGTCTACAGGGGGCGTTTTCGGAGACCCAGTACTTC. Translation gives CASSLQGAFSETQYF.